These T cell receptor beta chains were read from a single sample in a study of T cells after yellow fever vaccination. Via MiXCR, TCRdb re-called the 5' RACE reads, giving one row per CDR3 protein. The table lists a few hundred thousand distinct CDR3 sequences, roughly a sixth of them singletons, with about 18% in the top ten. Sequencing was performed on PBMCs, taken roughly 5 days after the first yellow fever vaccination. The origin of the receptors is a man younger than 35 who received the YFV17D yellow fever vaccine. CDR3s include the opening cysteine and the closing phenylalanine or tryptophan. A D gene is named only where the DNA matches it firmly. A clone size is listed for some rows: how often the clone was seen (once, few, many), or a class if it is expanded.

J: TRBJ2-5
V: TRBV2
D: TRBD2
size: few
CDR3: CARTPGLAQVTGETQYF
DNA: TGTGCCAGAACTCCGGGACTAGCCCAGGTCACAGGAGAGACCCAGTACTTC

J: TRBJ2-3
V: TRBV5-4
D: TRBD2
size: -
CDR3: CASSLGAGALATDTQYF
DNA: TGTGCCAGCAGCTTAGGAGCGGGGGCTCTAGCGACAGATACGCAGTATTTT

J: TRBJ1-5
V: TRBV27
D: -
size: many
CDR3: CASSFKSNQPQHF
DNA: TGTGCCAGCAGTTTCAAGAGCAATCAGCCCCAGCATTTT

J: TRBJ2-3
V: TRBV10-1
D: -
size: few
CDR3: CASSEATPGTDTQYF
DNA: TGCGCCAGCAGTGAAGCTACCCCGGGCACAGATACGCAGTATTTT

J: TRBJ1-1
V: TRBV20-1
D: -
size: few
CDR3: CSASCDRTTEAFF
DNA: TGCAGTGCTAGTTGTGACAGGACCACTGAAGCTTTCTTT

J: TRBJ1-1
V: TRBV6-1
D: TRBD1
size: few
CDR3: CASDGQGLNTEAFF
DNA: TGTGCCAGCGATGGACAGGGGCTGAACACTGAAGCTTTCTTT

J: TRBJ1-1
V: TRBV12-3/TRBV12-4
D: -
size: few
CDR3: CASSLLGLGTEAFF
DNA: TGTGCCAGCAGTTTACTTGGGTTGGGCACTGAAGCTTTCTTT

J: TRBJ2-5
V: TRBV4-3
D: TRBD2
size: many
CDR3: CASSQELAGIETQYF
DNA: TGCGCCAGCAGCCAAGAACTAGCGGGAATCGAGACCCAGTACTTC

J: TRBJ2-3
V: TRBV4-3
D: TRBD2
size: -
CDR3: CASSTASGGLDTQYF
DNA: TGCGCCAGCAGTACGGCTAGCGGGGGTTTGGATACGCAGTATTTT

J: TRBJ2-2
V: TRBV9
D: TRBD2
size: -
CDR3: CASSVSSGGANTGELFF
DNA: TGTGCCAGCAGCGTTTCTAGCGGGGGAGCGAACACCGGGGAGCTGTTTTTT

J: TRBJ1-1
V: TRBV7-6
D: -
size: -
CDR3: CASSADRMNTEAFF
DNA: TGTGCCAGCAGCGCCGACAGAATGAACACTGAAGCTTTCTTT

J: TRBJ2-3
V: TRBV4-3
D: TRBD1
size: few
CDR3: CASSQDRQGGPDTQYF
DNA: TGCGCCAGCAGCCAAGACCGACAGGGTGGTCCAGATACGCAGTATTTT

J: TRBJ1-2
V: TRBV7-9
D: TRBD1
size: few
CDR3: CASSLSGQATNYGYTF
DNA: TGTGCCAGCAGCCTCTCGGGACAGGCGACTAACTATGGCTACACCTTC

J: TRBJ1-1
V: TRBV6-1
D: -
size: -
CDR3: CASTLGGNTEAFF
DNA: TGTGCCAGCACCTTGGGGGGAAACACTGAAGCTTTCTTT

J: TRBJ1-2
V: TRBV20-1
D: TRBD1
size: few
CDR3: CSARDSLGTHYGYTF
DNA: TGCAGTGCCCGGGACAGTTTGGGAACCCATTATGGCTACACCTTC

J: TRBJ2-2
V: TRBV15
D: -
size: few
CDR3: CATSNLVNGELFF
DNA: TGTGCCACCAGCAACCTGGTAAACGGGGAGCTGTTTTTT

J: TRBJ1-2
V: TRBV5-1
D: -
size: -
CDR3: CASSPLFGGGEGYTF
DNA: TGCGCCAGCAGCCCACTTTTCGGGGGCGGAGAAGGCTACACCTTC

J: TRBJ2-1
V: TRBV20-1
D: -
size: -
CDR3: CSARPGYNEQFF
DNA: TGCAGTGCTAGGCCAGGTTACAATGAGCAGTTCTTC

J: TRBJ2-6
V: TRBV7-9
D: -
size: -
CDR3: CASSSPRGYGANVLTF
DNA: TGTGCCAGCAGCTCCCCTAGGGGGTACGGGGCCAACGTCCTGACTTTC

J: TRBJ1-2
V: TRBV5-1
D: TRBD1
size: few
CDR3: CASRESGTGALGYTF
DNA: TGCGCCAGCAGGGAATCCGGGACAGGCGCATTGGGCTACACCTTC

J: TRBJ2-2
V: TRBV5-1
D: TRBD2
size: -
CDR3: CASSFRLAGVGAGELFF
DNA: TGCGCCAGCAGCTTTAGGCTAGCGGGGGTCGGCGCCGGGGAGCTGTTTTTT

J: TRBJ2-6
V: TRBV7-3
D: -
size: -
CDR3: CASSFVGGANVLTF
DNA: TGTGCCAGCAGCTTCGTGGGGGGGGCCAACGTCCTGACTTTC

J: TRBJ2-3
V: TRBV10-3
D: TRBD2
size: few
CDR3: CAISDVAGHTDTQYF
DNA: TGTGCCATCTCTGATGTAGCGGGACACACAGATACGCAGTATTTT

J: TRBJ2-7
V: TRBV7-2
D: -
size: -
CDR3: CASTDRYRDEQYF
DNA: TGTGCCAGCACCGACAGGTACCGAGATGAGCAGTACTTC

J: TRBJ2-1
V: TRBV12-3/TRBV12-4
D: -
size: many
CDR3: CASSFRRLSSYNEQFF
DNA: TGTGCCAGCAGTTTCAGGCGCCTGAGCTCCTACAATGAGCAGTTCTTC

J: TRBJ2-2
V: TRBV7-6
D: TRBD1
size: -
CDR3: CASSPGQGGVGELFF
DNA: TGTGCCAGCAGCCCCGGACAGGGGGGGGTCGGGGAGCTGTTTTTT

J: TRBJ2-1
V: TRBV5-4
D: TRBD2
size: -
CDR3: CASSSPSAGGLHEQFF
DNA: TGTGCCAGCAGCTCGCCCTCGGCGGGGGGGCTCCATGAGCAGTTCTTC

J: TRBJ1-5
V: TRBV20-1
D: TRBD1
size: few
CDR3: CSASPDLGQGLSNQPQHF
DNA: TGCAGTGCTAGCCCCGATTTGGGACAGGGACTTAGCAATCAGCCCCAGCATTTT

J: TRBJ2-5
V: TRBV7-9
D: -
size: -
CDR3: CASSVRISQETQYF
DNA: TGTGCCAGCAGCGTCCGGATCAGCCAAGAGACCCAGTACTTC

J: TRBJ1-1
V: TRBV6-1
D: -
size: few
CDR3: CASSPGAQGTEAFF
DNA: TGTGCCAGCAGTCCAGGGGCCCAGGGGACTGAAGCTTTCTTT

J: TRBJ1-1
V: TRBV25-1
D: -
size: -
CDR3: CASSARGAWPTEAFF
DNA: TGTGCCAGCAGTGCCCGCGGGGCGTGGCCAACTGAAGCTTTCTTT

J: TRBJ1-6
V: TRBV20-1
D: -
size: -
CDR3: CSARDGRGRSYNSPLHF
DNA: TGCAGTGCTAGAGATGGTAGGGGCCGCTCCTATAATTCACCCCTCCACTTT

J: TRBJ2-2
V: TRBV5-1
D: -
size: -
CDR3: CASSLWGSPTGELFF
DNA: TGCGCCAGCAGCTTGTGGGGCAGCCCAACCGGGGAGCTGTTTTTT